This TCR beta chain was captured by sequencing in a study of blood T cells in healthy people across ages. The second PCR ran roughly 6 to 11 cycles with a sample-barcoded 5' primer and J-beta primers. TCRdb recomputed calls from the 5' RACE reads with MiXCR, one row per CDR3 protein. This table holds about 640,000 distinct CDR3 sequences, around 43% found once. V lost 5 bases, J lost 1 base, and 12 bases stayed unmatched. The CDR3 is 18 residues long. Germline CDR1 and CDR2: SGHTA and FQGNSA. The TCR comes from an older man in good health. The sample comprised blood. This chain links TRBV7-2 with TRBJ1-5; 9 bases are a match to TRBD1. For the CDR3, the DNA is TGTGCCAGCAGCCACGGGACAGGGCAGGGGTCGAGCAATCAGCCCCAGCATTTT. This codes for CASSHGTGQGSSNQPQHF.